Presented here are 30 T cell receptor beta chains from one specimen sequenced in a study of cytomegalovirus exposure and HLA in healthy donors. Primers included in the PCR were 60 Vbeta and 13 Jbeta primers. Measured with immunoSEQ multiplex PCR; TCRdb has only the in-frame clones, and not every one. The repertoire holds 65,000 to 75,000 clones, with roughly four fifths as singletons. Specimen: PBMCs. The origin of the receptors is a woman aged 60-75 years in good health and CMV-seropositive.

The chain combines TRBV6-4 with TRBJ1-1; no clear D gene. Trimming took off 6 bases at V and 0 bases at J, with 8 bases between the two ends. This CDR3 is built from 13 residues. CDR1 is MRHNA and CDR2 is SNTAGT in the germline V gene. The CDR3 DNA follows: TGTGCCAGCAGCGTCAGTGTGAACACTGAAGCTTTCTTT. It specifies CASSVSVNTEAFF.

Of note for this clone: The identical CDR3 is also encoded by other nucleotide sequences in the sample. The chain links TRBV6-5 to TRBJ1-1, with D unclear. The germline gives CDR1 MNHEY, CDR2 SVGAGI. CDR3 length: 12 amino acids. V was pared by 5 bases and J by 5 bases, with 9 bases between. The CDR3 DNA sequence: TGTGCCAGCAGTCACCCGGGGACTGAAGCTTTCTTT. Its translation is CASSHPGTEAFF.

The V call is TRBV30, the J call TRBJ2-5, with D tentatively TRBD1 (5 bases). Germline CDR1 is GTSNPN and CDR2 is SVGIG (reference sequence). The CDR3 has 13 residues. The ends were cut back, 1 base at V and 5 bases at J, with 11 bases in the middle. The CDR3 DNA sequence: TGTGCCTGGAGTGCAGGGTTCAAGGAGACCCAGTACTTC. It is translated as CAWSAGFKETQYF.

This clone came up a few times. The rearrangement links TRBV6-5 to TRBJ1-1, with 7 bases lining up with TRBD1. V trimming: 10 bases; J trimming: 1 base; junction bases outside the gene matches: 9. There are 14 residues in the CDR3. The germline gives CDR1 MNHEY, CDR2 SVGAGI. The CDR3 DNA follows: TGTGCCATAAGAGGGGGCATGGCGAACACTGAAGCTTTCTTT. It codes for CAIRGGMANTEAFF.

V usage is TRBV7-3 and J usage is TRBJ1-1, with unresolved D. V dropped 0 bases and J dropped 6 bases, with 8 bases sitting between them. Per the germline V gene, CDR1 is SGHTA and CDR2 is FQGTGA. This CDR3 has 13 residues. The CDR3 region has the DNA TGTGCCAGCAGCTTAACCATGGCTGCTGAAGCTTTCTTT. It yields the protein CASSLTMAAEAFF.

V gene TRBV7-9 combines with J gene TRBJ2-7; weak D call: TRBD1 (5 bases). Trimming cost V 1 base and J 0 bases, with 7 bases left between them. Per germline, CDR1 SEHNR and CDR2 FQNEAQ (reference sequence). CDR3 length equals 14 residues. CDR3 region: CASSLEGFSYEQYF. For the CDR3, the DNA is TGTGCCAGCAGCTTAGAGGGGTTCTCCTACGAGCAGTACTTC.

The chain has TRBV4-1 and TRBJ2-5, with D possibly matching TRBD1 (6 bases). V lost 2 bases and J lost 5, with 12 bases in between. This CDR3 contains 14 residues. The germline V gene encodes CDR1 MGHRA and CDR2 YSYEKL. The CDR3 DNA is TGCGCCAGCAGCCAATACGCCCAGGGGGAGACCCAGTACTTC. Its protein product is CASSQYAQGETQYF.

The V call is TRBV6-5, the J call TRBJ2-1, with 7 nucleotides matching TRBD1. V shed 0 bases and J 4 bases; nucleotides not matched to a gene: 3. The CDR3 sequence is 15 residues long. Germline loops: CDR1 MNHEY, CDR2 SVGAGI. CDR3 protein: CASSYSSRGYNEQFF. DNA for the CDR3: TGTGCCAGCAGTTACTCGAGCAGGGGGTACAATGAGCAGTTCTTC.

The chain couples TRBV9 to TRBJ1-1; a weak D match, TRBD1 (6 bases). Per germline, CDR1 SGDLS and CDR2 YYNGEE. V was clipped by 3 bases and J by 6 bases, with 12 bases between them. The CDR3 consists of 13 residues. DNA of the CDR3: TGTGCCAGCAGCGGTTCAGGGGAAGCTGAAGCTTTCTTT. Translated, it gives CASSGSGEAEAFF.

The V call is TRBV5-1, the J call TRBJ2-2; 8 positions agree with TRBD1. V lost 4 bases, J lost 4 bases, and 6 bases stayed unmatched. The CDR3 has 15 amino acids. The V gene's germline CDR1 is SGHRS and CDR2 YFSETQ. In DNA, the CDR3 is TGCGCCAGCAGCCCAGGGGGCGCGGGCACCGGGGAGCTGTTTTTT. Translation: CASSPGGAGTGELFF.

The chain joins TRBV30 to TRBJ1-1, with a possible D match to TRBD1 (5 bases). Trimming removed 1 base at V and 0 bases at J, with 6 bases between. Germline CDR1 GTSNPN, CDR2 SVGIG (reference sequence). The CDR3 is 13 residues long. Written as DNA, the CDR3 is TGTGCCTGGAGTGAGGGGTTGAACACTGAAGCTTTCTTT. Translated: CAWSEGLNTEAFF.

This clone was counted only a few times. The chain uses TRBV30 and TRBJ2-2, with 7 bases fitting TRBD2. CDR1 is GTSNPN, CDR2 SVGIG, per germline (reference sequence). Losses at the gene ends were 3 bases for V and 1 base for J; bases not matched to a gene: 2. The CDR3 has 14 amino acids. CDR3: CAWRGGGNTGELFF. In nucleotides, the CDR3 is TGTGCCTGGAGGGGCGGGGGGAACACCGGGGAGCTGTTTTTT. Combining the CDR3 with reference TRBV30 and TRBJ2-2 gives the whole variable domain SQTIHQWPATLVQPVGSPLSLECTVEGTSNPNLYWYRQAAGRGLQLLFYSVGIGQISSEVPQNLSASRPQDRQFILSSKKLLLSDSGFYLCAWRGGGNTGELFFGEGSRLTVL.

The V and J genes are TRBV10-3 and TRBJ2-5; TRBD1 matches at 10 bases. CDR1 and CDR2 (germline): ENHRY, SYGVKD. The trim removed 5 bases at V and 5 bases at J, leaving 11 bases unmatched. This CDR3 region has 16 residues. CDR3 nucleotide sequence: TGTGCCATCAGTCAAAGAGGGACAGGGGTTGGGGAGACCCAGTACTTC. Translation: CAISQRGTGVGETQYF.

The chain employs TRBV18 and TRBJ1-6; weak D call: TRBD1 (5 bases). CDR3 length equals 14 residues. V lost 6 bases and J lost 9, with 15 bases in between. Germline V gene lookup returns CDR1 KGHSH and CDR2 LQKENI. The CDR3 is CASSPPGGGSPLHF. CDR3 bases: TGTGCCAGCTCTCCCCCGGGGGGTGGTTCACCCCTCCACTTT.

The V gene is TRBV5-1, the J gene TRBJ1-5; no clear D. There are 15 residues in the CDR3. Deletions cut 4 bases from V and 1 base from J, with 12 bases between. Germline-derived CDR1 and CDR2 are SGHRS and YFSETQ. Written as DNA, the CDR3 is TGCGCCAGCAGCCCGACGGTGGGCAGCAATCAGCCCCAGCATTTT. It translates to CASSPTVGSNQPQHF.

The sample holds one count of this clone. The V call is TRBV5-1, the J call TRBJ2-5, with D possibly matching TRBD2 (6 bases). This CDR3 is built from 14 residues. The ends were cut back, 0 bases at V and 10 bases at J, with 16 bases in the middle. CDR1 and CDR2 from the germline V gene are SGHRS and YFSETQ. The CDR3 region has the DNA TGCGCCAGCAGCTTGGATGCGGGAATGCAGATCCAGTACTTC. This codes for CASSLDAGMQIQYF. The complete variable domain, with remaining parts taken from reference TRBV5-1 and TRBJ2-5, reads KAGVTQTPRYLIKTRGQQVTLSCSPISGHRSVSWYQQTPGQGLQFLFEYFSETQRNKGNFPGRFSGRQFSNSRSEMNVSTLELGDSALYLCASSLDAGMQIQYFGPGTRLLVL.

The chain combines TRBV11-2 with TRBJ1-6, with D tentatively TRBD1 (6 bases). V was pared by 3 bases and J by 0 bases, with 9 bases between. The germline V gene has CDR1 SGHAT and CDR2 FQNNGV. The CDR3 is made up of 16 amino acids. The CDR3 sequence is CASSFGQSSYNSPLHF. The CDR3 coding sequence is TGTGCCAGCAGCTTTGGACAGAGCTCCTATAATTCACCCCTCCACTTT. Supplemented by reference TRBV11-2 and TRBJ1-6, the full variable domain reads EAGVAQSPRYKIIEKRQSVAFWCNPISGHATLYWYQQILGQGPKLLIQFQNNGVVDDSQLPKDRFSAERLKGVDSTLKIQPAKLEDSAVYLCASSFGQSSYNSPLHFGNGTRLTVT.

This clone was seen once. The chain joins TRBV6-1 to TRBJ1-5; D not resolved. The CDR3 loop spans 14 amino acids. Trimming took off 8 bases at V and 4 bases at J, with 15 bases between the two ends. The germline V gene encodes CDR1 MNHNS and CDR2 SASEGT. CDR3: CASGSQLGNQPQHF. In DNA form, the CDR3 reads TGTGCCAGCGGGAGCCAGCTGGGAAATCAGCCCCAGCATTTT.

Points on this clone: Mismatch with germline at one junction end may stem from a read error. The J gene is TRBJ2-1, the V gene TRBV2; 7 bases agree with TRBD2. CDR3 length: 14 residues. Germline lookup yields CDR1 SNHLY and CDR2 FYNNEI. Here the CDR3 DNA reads TGTGCCAGCAGCGAAGGGACTACCTACAATGAGCAGTTCTTC. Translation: CASSEGTTYNEQFF.

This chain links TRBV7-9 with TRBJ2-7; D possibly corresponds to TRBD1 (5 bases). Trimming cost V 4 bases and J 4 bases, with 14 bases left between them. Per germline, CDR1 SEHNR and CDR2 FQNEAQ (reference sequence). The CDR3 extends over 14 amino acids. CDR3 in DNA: TGTGCCAGCAGCTCCGACCCGACAGTATACGAGCAGTACTTC. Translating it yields CASSSDPTVYEQYF.

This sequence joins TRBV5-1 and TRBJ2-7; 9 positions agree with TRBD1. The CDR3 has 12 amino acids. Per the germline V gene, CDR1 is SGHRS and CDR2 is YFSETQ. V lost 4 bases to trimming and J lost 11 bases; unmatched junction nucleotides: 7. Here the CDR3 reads CASSPGQGKEYF. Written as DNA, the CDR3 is TGCGCCAGCAGCCCCGGACAGGGGAAGGAGTACTTC. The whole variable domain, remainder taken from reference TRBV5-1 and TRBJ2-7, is KAGVTQTPRYLIKTRGQQVTLSCSPISGHRSVSWYQQTPGQGLQFLFEYFSETQRNKGNFPGRFSGRQFSNSRSEMNVSTLELGDSALYLCASSPGQGKEYFGPGTRLTVT.

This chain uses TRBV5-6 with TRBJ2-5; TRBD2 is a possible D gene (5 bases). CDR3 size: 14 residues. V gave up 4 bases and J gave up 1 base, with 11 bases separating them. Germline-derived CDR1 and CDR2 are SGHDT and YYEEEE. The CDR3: CASSPMRAQETQYF. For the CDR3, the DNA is TGTGCCAGCAGCCCCATGCGGGCCCAAGAGACCCAGTACTTC.

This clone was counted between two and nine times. CDR3: CASSYVGAHGYTF. In DNA form, the CDR3 reads TGTGCCAGCAGTTACGTGGGGGCCCATGGCTACACCTTC. The chain uses TRBV7-9 and TRBJ1-2; TRBD1 might be the D (6 bases). V lost 6 bases to trimming and J lost 6 bases, with 14 bases between them. The CDR3 covers 13 residues. Looked up from germline, CDR1 is SEHNR and CDR2 is FQNEAQ (reference sequence).

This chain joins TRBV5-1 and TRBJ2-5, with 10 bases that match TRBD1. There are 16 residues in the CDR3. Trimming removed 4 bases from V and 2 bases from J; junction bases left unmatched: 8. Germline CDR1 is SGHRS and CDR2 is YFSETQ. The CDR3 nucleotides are TGCGCCAGCAGCGGGTATGGACAGGGGGAGCAAGAGACCCAGTACTTC. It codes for CASSGYGQGEQETQYF.

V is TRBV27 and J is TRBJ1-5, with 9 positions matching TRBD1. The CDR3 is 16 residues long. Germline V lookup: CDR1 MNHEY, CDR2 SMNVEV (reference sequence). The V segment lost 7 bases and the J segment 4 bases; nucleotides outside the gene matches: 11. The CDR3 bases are TGTGCCAGCACTCCGGACAGGGGTCGAGGGAATCAGCCCCAGCATTTT. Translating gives CASTPDRGRGNQPQHF.

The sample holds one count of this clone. The CDR3 reads CASSQEFERGLASMKGTDTQYF. The CDR3 bases are TGTGCCAGCAGCCAAGAGTTTGAGAGAGGACTAGCGTCCATGAAGGGCACAGATACGCAGTATTTT. The gene calls are TRBV4-2 and TRBJ2-3, with 9 bases lining up with TRBD2. The V gene's germline CDR1 is LGHNA and CDR2 YNFKEQ. CDR3 length equals 22 residues. V dropped 0 bases and J dropped 1; count of bases not matched to a gene: 20.

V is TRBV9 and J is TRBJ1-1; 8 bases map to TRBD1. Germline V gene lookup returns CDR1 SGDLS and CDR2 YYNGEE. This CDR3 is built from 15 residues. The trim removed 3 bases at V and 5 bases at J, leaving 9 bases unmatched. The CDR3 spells CASSASGQGNTEAFF. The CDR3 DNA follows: TGTGCCAGCAGCGCGTCCGGACAGGGAAATACTGAAGCTTTCTTT.

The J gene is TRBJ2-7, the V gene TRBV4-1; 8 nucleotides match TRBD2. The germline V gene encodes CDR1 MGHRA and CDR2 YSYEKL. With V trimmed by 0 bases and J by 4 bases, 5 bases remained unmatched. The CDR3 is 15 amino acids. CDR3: CASSQEGTSGYEQYF. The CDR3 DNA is TGCGCCAGCAGCCAAGAGGGAACTAGCGGATACGAGCAGTACTTC.

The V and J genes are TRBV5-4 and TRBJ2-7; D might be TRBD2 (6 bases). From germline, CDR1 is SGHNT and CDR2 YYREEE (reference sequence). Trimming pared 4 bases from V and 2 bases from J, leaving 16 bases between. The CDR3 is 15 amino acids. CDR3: CASSPGDGRTYEQYF. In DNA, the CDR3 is TGTGCCAGCAGCCCGGGGGACGGACGTACCTACGAGCAGTACTTC.

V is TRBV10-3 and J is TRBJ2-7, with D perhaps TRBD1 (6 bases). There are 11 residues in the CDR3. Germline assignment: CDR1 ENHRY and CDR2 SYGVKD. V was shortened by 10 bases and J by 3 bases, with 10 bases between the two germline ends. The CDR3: CASSGDYEQYF. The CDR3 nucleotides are TGTGCCAGCTCAGGGGACTACGAGCAGTACTTC.